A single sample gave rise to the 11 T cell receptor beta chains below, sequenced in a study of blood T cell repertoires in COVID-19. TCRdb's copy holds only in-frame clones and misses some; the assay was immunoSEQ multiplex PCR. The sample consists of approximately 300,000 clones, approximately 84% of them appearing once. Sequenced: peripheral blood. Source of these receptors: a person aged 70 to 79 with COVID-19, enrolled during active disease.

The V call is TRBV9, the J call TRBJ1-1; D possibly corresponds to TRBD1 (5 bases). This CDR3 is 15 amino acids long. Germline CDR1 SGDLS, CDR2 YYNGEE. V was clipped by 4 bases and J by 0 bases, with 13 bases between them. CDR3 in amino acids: CASSFGQTMNTEAFF. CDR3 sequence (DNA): TGTGCCAGCAGCTTTGGACAAACAATGAACACTGAAGCTTTCTTT.

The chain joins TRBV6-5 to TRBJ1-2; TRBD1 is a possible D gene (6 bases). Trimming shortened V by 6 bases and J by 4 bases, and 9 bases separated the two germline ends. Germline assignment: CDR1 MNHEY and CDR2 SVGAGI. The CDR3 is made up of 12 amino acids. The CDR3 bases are TGTGCCAGCAGGGAGGACAGCTATGGCTACACCTTC. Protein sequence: CASREDSYGYTF.

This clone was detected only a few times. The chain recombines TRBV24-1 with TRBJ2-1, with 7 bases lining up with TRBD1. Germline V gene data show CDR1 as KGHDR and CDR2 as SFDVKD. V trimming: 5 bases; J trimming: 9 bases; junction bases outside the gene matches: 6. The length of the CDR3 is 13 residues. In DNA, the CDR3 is TGTGCCACCAGTGCCGACGACAGGGCTGAGCAGTTCTTC. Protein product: CATSADDRAEQFF.

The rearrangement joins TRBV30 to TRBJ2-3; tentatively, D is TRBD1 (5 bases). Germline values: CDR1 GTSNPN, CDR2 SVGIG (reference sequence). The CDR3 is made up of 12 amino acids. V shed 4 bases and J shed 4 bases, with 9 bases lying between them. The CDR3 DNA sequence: TGTGCCTGGACGACAGCCCCAGATACGCAGTATTTT. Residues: CAWTTAPDTQYF. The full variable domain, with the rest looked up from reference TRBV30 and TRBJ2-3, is SQTIHQWPATLVQPVGSPLSLECTVEGTSNPNLYWYRQAAGRGLQLLFYSVGIGQISSEVPQNLSASRPQDRQFILSSKKLLLSDSGFYLCAWTTAPDTQYFGPGTRLTVL.

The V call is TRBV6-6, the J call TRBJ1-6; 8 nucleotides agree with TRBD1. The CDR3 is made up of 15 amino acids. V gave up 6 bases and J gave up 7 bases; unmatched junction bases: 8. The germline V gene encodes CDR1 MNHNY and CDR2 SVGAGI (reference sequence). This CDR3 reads CASSRTGLENSPLHF. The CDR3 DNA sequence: TGTGCCAGCAGCAGGACAGGGCTCGAGAATTCACCCCTCCACTTT.

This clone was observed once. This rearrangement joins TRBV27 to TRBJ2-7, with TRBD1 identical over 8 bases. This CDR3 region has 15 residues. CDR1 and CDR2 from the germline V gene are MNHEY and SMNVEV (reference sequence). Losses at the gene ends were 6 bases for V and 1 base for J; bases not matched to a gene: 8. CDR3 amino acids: CASRSGQGGSYEQYF. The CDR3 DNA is TGTGCCAGCAGATCTGGACAGGGTGGTTCCTACGAGCAGTACTTC.

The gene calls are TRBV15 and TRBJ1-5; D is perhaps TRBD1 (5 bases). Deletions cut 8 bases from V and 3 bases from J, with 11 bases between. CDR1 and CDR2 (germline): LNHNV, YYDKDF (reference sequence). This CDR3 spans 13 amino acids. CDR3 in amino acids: CATVSDNNQPQHF. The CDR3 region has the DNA TGTGCCACCGTATCGGACAACAATCAGCCCCAGCATTTT.

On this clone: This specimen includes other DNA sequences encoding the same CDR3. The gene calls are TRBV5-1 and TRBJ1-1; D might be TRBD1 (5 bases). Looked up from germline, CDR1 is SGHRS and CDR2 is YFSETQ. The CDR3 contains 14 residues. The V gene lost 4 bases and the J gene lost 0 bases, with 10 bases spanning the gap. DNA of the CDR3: TGCGCCAGCAGCCCGGACACCCTGAACACTGAAGCTTTCTTT. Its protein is CASSPDTLNTEAFF.

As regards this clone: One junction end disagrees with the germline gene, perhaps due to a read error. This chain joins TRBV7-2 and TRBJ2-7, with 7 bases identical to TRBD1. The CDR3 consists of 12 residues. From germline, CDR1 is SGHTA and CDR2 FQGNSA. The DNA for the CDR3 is TGTGCCAGCAGCTTGCGTCATGGACAGGTACTTTTC. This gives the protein CASSLRHGQVLF.

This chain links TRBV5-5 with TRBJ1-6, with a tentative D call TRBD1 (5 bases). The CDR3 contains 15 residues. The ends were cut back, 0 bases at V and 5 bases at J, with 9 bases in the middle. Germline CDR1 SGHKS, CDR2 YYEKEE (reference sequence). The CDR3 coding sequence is TGTGCCAGCAGCTTGGACTGGACAAATAATTCACCCCTCCACTTT. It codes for CASSLDWTNNSPLHF.

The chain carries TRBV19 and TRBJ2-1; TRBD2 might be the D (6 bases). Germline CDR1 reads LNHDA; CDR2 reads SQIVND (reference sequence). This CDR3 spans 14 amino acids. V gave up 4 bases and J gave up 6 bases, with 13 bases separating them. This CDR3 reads CASSSGVGLNEQFF. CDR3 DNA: TGTGCCAGTAGTAGCGGGGTAGGCCTCAATGAGCAGTTCTTC.